Below, 28 T cell receptor beta chains from the same sample are listed, as sequenced in a study of blood T cell repertoires in COVID-19. Generated by immunoSEQ multiplex PCR, the TCRdb table keeps only in-frame clones and is missing some. The sample shows about 150,000 clones, approximately 87% of them seen only once. The sequencing sample was made of peripheral blood. These receptors originate from a woman aged 50 to 60 with active or convalescent COVID-19.

This clone appeared a single time. The rearrangement joins TRBV7-6 to TRBJ2-3; 8 bases map to TRBD2. Unmatched junction bases numbered 8, after V lost 5 bases and J lost 1 base. The CDR3 is 16 residues long. Germline V CDR1 and CDR2: SGHVS, FNYEAQ. CDR3 sequence (DNA): TGTGCCAGCAGCAGAAAAAGCGGGAGCGGCACAGATACGCAGTATTTT. The encoded protein is CASSRKSGSGTDTQYF.

In this sample, this clone turned up a few times. V is TRBV5-1 and J is TRBJ2-2, with TRBD1 matching over 8 bases. The CDR3 is 16 residues long. Germline V gives CDR1 SGHRS, CDR2 YFSETQ. V was pared by 0 bases and J by 3 bases, with 4 bases of the junction left unmatched. The CDR3 DNA reads as TGCGCCAGCAGCTTGGACCGGGACAGGTACACCGGGGAGCTGTTTTTT. This gives the protein CASSLDRDRYTGELFF. Supplemented by reference TRBV5-1 and TRBJ2-2, the full variable domain reads KAGVTQTPRYLIKTRGQQVTLSCSPISGHRSVSWYQQTPGQGLQFLFEYFSETQRNKGNFPGRFSGRQFSNSRSEMNVSTLELGDSALYLCASSLDRDRYTGELFFGEGSRLTVL.

This clone was found a few times. As DNA, the CDR3 is TGCGCCAGCAGCCAAACAGCGGGAGCGAACAATGAGCAGTTCTTC. This sequence encodes CASSQTAGANNEQFF. The chain combines TRBV4-3 with TRBJ2-1; 8 bases line up with TRBD2. V shed 2 bases and J 5 bases; nucleotides not matched to a gene: 5. Germline CDR1 is LGHNA and CDR2 is YSLEER. This CDR3 is built from 15 residues.

The sample holds a few counts of this clone. V usage is TRBV5-1 and J usage is TRBJ2-2, with D unclear. The germline V and J ends were trimmed by 5 bases and 0 bases, with 8 bases remaining between them. CDR1 and CDR2 (germline): SGHRS, YFSETQ. The CDR3 runs to 14 residues. In DNA, the CDR3 is TGCGCCAGCAGTGCGGATTCGAACACCGGGGAGCTGTTTTTT. This codes for CASSADSNTGELFF.

This CDR3 reads CASSRGGETQYF. Written as DNA, the CDR3 is TGTGCCAGCAGCCGGGGAGGTGAGACGCAGTATTTT. J is TRBJ2-3 and V is TRBV12-3 or TRBV12-4, with TRBD2 as a possible D gene (6 bases). The CDR3 is 12 amino acids. Trimming pared 6 bases from V and 9 bases from J, leaving 13 bases between.

The chain recombines TRBV6-6 with TRBJ2-2; D might be TRBD1 (6 bases). The length of the CDR3 is 16 residues. Per the germline V gene, CDR1 is MNHNY and CDR2 is SVGAGI (reference sequence). V was cut by 0 bases and J by 1 base, with 9 bases left in between. DNA of the CDR3: TGTGCCAGCAGTTACTCGAGGACAGAGAACACCGGGGAGCTGTTTTTT. Translating gives CASSYSRTENTGELFF.

V and J are TRBV2 and TRBJ1-6; D might be TRBD1 (5 bases). V was shortened by 8 bases and J by 5 bases, with 16 bases between the two germline ends. There are 15 residues in the CDR3. Germline CDR1 SNHLY, CDR2 FYNNEI. The CDR3 nucleotides read TGTGCCAGCCGGTTTCGGTCGGGGGATAATTCACCCCTCCACTTT. Translating it yields CASRFRSGDNSPLHF.

The chain links TRBV7-8 to TRBJ2-5, with 14 bases aligning to TRBD2. With V trimmed by 4 bases and J by 5 bases, 3 bases remained unmatched. The length of the CDR3 is 15 residues. Germline V CDR1 and CDR2: SGHVS, FQNEAQ. The CDR3 region is CASSSTSGGVETQYF. The CDR3 DNA sequence: TGTGCCAGCAGCTCGACTAGCGGGGGGGTCGAGACCCAGTACTTC.

The genes are TRBV27 and TRBJ1-1, with TRBD1 identical over 7 bases. The CDR3 contains 16 residues. CDR1 and CDR2 from the germline V gene are MNHEY and SMNVEV (reference sequence). Trimming cost V 7 bases and J 4 bases; bases outside gene matches: 15. The CDR3 region is CASTQYSGQLGTEAFF. As DNA, the CDR3 is TGTGCCAGCACTCAGTACTCGGGACAGTTGGGCACTGAAGCTTTCTTT.

The chain couples TRBV14 to TRBJ2-2, with D uncertain. Germline V lookup: CDR1 SGHDN, CDR2 FVKESK. The CDR3 is 12 residues long. V lost 1 base, J lost 7 bases, and 4 bases lay in between. CDR3 residues: CASSQVLGELFF. In nucleotides, the CDR3 is TGTGCCAGCAGCCAAGTCCTCGGGGAGCTGTTTTTT.

This chain links TRBV28 with TRBJ1-2; D perhaps matches TRBD1 (6 bases). The V end lost 2 bases, the J end lost 0 bases, and 16 bases lay between the germline ends. This CDR3 contains 17 residues. Germline loops: CDR1 MDHEN, CDR2 SYDVKM. The CDR3 is CASSLRGWPRSNYGYTF. The CDR3, as DNA: TGTGCCAGCAGTTTAAGGGGGTGGCCTCGATCTAACTATGGCTACACCTTC.

The chain couples TRBV11-2 to TRBJ2-2; possibly TRBD2 for D (6 bases). There are 15 residues in the CDR3. Trimming cost V 8 bases and J 3 bases, with 16 bases left between them. CDR1 and CDR2 (germline): SGHAT, FQNNGV. CDR3 amino acids: CASGRLTGDTGELFF. DNA for the CDR3: TGTGCCAGCGGACGTTTGACGGGAGACACCGGGGAGCTGTTTTTT.

The rearrangement joins TRBV19 to TRBJ2-1, with 11 bases fitting TRBD2. V was clipped by 7 bases and J by 7 bases; unmatched bases: 12. This CDR3 region has 16 residues. Germline V CDR1 and CDR2: LNHDA, SQIVND (reference sequence). CDR3 sequence reads: CASKSFSGGASNEQFF. Written as DNA, the CDR3 is TGTGCCAGTAAATCTTTTAGCGGGGGGGCCTCAAATGAGCAGTTCTTC.

The chain is built from TRBV23-1 and TRBJ1-3, with TRBD1 as a possible D gene (5 bases). TRBV23-1 is classed as an ORF, of uncertain function. The V gene lost 8 bases and the J gene lost 4 bases, with 18 bases spanning the gap. The CDR3 consists of 15 residues. DNA for the CDR3: TGCGCCAGCCCTCCGGCGGGGGGATACGGAAACACCATATATTTT. Its translation is CASPPAGGYGNTIYF.

This clone was seen only once. The V call is TRBV5-6, the J call TRBJ1-3; 8 bases match TRBD1. Germline CDR1 SGHDT, CDR2 YYEEEE. V shed 1 base and J 0 bases; nucleotides not matched to a gene: 3. The CDR3 has 16 amino acids. The CDR3 bases are TGTGCCAGCAGCTTGTTGACAGGGGTCTCTGGAAACACCATATATTTT. Translated, it gives CASSLLTGVSGNTIYF.

The chain has TRBV9 and TRBJ2-7; 7 bases map to TRBD2. J gave up 4 bases and V 0 bases, and 4 bases lay outside the gene matches. Germline CDR1 reads SGDLS; CDR2 reads YYNGEE. There are 14 residues in the CDR3. CDR3 coding DNA: TGTGCCAGCAGCGTAGGGCCAGCGGGGTACGAGCAGTACTTC. Translated: CASSVGPAGYEQYF.

The genes are TRBV19 and TRBJ1-2; possible D gene TRBD1, 5 bases. The CDR3 is made up of 13 amino acids. Trimming removed 8 bases at V and 4 bases at J, with 14 bases between. CDR1 is LNHDA and CDR2 is SQIVND in the germline V gene (reference sequence). CDR3 loop: CASRADRTYGYTF. CDR3 DNA sequence: TGTGCCAGTCGGGCAGACAGAACCTATGGCTACACCTTC.

This chain joins TRBV21-1 and TRBJ1-5; the DNA was not compared with TRBD1, the D call given in the table. TRBV21-1 is marked as a pseudogene. The CDR3 is made up of 18 amino acids. In nucleotides, the CDR3 is TGTGCCAGCAGCACCAAAATAACAGGGAAATCTGGCAATCAGCCCCAGCATTTT. It is translated as CASSTKITGKSGNQPQHF.

This rearrangement joins TRBV30 to TRBJ1-3; possibly TRBD1 for D (5 bases). Germline V gene sequence: CDR1 GTSNPN, CDR2 SVGIG (reference sequence). V lost 3 bases, J lost 4 bases, and 13 bases lay in between. The CDR3 is 14 amino acids. The CDR3 sequence: CAWSRTLSGNTIYF. The CDR3 DNA reads as TGTGCCTGGAGCCGGACACTTTCGGGAAACACCATATATTTT.

The rearrangement links TRBV21-1 to TRBJ2-1; TRBD2, the table's D call, was not compared with the DNA. TRBV21-1 is described as a pseudogene. CDR3 length: 18 amino acids. This chain's CDR3 is CASSPKSSESGSYNEQFF. CDR3 nucleotide sequence: TGTGCCAGCAGCCCGAAGTCCAGCGAGAGTGGCTCCTACAATGAGCAGTTCTTC.

V and J are TRBV7-2 and TRBJ2-3, with 10 bases that match TRBD1. The CDR3 has 16 amino acids. Germline V gene sequence: CDR1 SGHTA, CDR2 FQGNSA. The trim removed 4 bases at V and 3 bases at J, leaving 7 bases unmatched. The CDR3 reads CASSYLGQGPTDTQYF. In DNA, the CDR3 is TGTGCCAGCAGCTATTTGGGACAGGGGCCGACAGATACGCAGTATTTT.

The J gene is TRBJ2-3, the V gene TRBV27, with 8 nucleotides matching TRBD2. CDR1 is MNHEY and CDR2 is SMNVEV in the germline V gene (reference sequence). CDR3 length: 15 amino acids. The V gene end was trimmed by 10 bases and the J gene end by 6 bases; junction bases not matched to a gene: 15. CDR3 amino acids: CAIKSGVAGTDTQYF. The CDR3, as DNA: TGTGCCATCAAATCAGGGGTAGCGGGGACCGATACGCAGTATTTT.

This chain joins TRBV6-2 or TRBV6-3 and TRBJ2-3; maybe TRBD2 (7 bases). This CDR3 has 13 residues. Trimming left V 5 bases short and J 5 bases short, with 11 bases between. Germline lookup yields CDR1 MNHEY and CDR2 SVGEGT. The CDR3 DNA is TGTGCCAGCAGTCTCGGGGGGCGAGATACGCAGTATTTT. Its protein product is CASSLGGRDTQYF.

This chain's CDR3 is CASSLEGQVGQPQHF. DNA for the CDR3: TGTGCCAGCAGTTTAGAGGGACAGGTGGGACAGCCCCAGCATTTT. The chain uses TRBV27 and TRBJ1-5, with 8 nucleotides matching TRBD1. V gave up 2 bases and J gave up 7 bases; unmatched junction bases: 7. CDR3 length: 15 amino acids. Germline assignment: CDR1 MNHEY and CDR2 SMNVEV (reference sequence).

This clone was seen a handful of times. This sequence joins TRBV21-1 and TRBJ1-2; TRBD1, as called in the table, went unchecked against the DNA. TRBV21-1 is assigned pseudogene status. The CDR3 length is 12 residues. Written as DNA, the CDR3 is TGTGCCAGCAGACAGTGGTACTATGGCTACACCTTC. Residues: CASRQWYYGYTF.

V and J are TRBV28 and TRBJ1-3, with D tentatively TRBD1 (5 bases). Germline values: CDR1 MDHEN, CDR2 SYDVKM. V was trimmed by 3 bases and J by 2 bases, leaving 8 bases between them. The CDR3 runs 14 residues. The CDR3 reads CASSLSGPGNTIYF. As DNA, the CDR3 is TGTGCCAGCAGTTTGTCAGGGCCTGGAAACACCATATATTTT.

This chain joins TRBV29-1 and TRBJ1-2; tentative D call: TRBD1 (6 bases). The V end lost 6 bases, the J end lost 5 bases, and 10 bases lay between the germline ends. The CDR3 runs 11 residues. Germline V lookup: CDR1 SQVTM, CDR2 ANQGSEA. The DNA for the CDR3 is TGCAGCGTCTCGGACAGATATGGCTACACCTTC. Its protein product is CSVSDRYGYTF.

The J gene is TRBJ2-7, the V gene TRBV19; 9 bases are a match to TRBD1. Per the germline V gene, CDR1 is LNHDA and CDR2 is SQIVND (reference sequence). This CDR3 comprises 14 residues. The V gene end was trimmed by 6 bases and the J gene end by 6 bases; junction bases not matched to a gene: 9. The CDR3 DNA reads as TGTGCCAGTAGCCTTACCGGGACAGGGACCGAGCAGTACTTC. Translating gives CASSLTGTGTEQYF.